The clone carrying this T cell receptor (beta chain) was seen once. Its antigen is undetermined. These data come from a study of beta chain features in type 1 diabetes. General study findings and limits: The analysis here could not establish whether HLA type shapes TCRB rearrangement.

V was clipped by 0 bases and J by 8 bases; unmatched bases: 2. The CDR3 runs 14 residues. Per germline, CDR1 LGHNA and CDR2 YSLEER. The study reverse transcribed the entire isolated RNA, so it sequenced expressed TCRB transcripts. Using immunoSEQ multiplex PCR, the repertoire was profiled, and TCRdb retains in-frame clones only, with some absent. The top ten hold 6.7% of the sample, which has about 320,000 clones, around 15% seen once. It was one heparinised blood draw, averaging about 116 mL, that each donor gave. The clonotype originates from a man aged 25-45 years in good health. The J gene is TRBJ2-5, the V gene TRBV4-3; 11 bases are shared with TRBD2. Material for sequencing was central memory CD4+ T cells from blood. CDR3 amino acids: CASSQDTSGRTQYF. The CDR3 DNA follows: TGCGCCAGCAGCCAAGATACTAGCGGGAGAACCCAGTACTTC.